This passage covers 24 T cell receptor beta chains from one sample sequenced in a study of breast tumors, draining lymph nodes, adjacent tissues. Axillary draining lymph nodes of breast cancer patients supplied the node samples. TCRdb re-derived calls from the multiplex PCR reads in MiXCR, one entry per CDR3 protein. The repertoire has some 150,000 distinct CDR3 sequences, around 20% of them found once; the top ten carry roughly 2.8%. Sequenced sample: axillary lymph node tissue. The receptor set was obtained from a female donor with breast cancer. Some clones in this sample may be carry-over from other donors' samples.

This clonotype was recorded at least ten times. This chain connects TRBV11-3 to TRBJ2-3, with 7 bases aligning to TRBD2. CDR3 length: 12 residues. In germline, CDR1 is SGHNT, CDR2 YENEEA. Germline trimming cut 7 bases from V and 4 bases from J; bases unmatched to any gene: 2. The CDR3 protein is CASNRGADTQYF. The CDR3 coding sequence is TGTGCCAGCAACCGGGGGGCAGATACGCAGTATTTT. Filled out from reference TRBV11-3 and TRBJ2-3, the complete variable domain reads EAGVVQSPRYKIIEKKQPVAFWCNPISGHNTLYWYLQNLGQGPELLIRYENEEAVDDSQLPKDRFSAERLKGVDSTLKIQPAELGDSAVYLCASNRGADTQYFGPGTRLTVL.

In this sample, this clonotype turned up many times. The chain is built from TRBV6-6 and TRBJ1-2, with 10 bases lining up with TRBD1. CDR1 is MNHNY and CDR2 is SVGAGI in the germline V gene (reference sequence). The CDR3 extends over 13 amino acids. Trimming took 11 bases from V and 5 from J; bases not matched to a gene: 8. CDR3 bases: TGTGCCGGAGGGGACAGGGGCATATATGGCTACACCTTC. Translation: CAGGDRGIYGYTF.

This clonotype has at least ten counts. The rearrangement joins TRBV20-1 to TRBJ2-7; 11 positions match TRBD2. CDR1 and CDR2 from the germline V gene are DFQATT and SNEGSKA (reference sequence). V lost 6 bases, J lost 3 bases, and 4 bases stayed unmatched. The CDR3 has 13 amino acids. The CDR3 protein is CSATGTSGYEQYF. The CDR3 DNA reads TGCAGTGCAACTGGGACTAGCGGCTACGAGCAGTACTTC.

In regard to this clonotype: A much larger clone differs from this one at a single base, so this may be a read error. This chain uses TRBV29-1 with TRBJ1-2; TRBD1 is a possible D gene (6 bases). V dropped 7 bases and J dropped 8 bases, with 17 bases sitting between them. The CDR3 spans 12 residues. Germline CDR1 reads SQVTM; CDR2 reads ANQGSEA. The CDR3 reads CSAITGTQGYTF. The CDR3, as DNA: TGCAGCGCTATTACAGGGACTCAGGGCTACACCTTC. The complete variable domain, with remaining parts taken from reference TRBV29-1 and TRBJ1-2, reads SAVISQKPSRDICQRGTSLTIQCQVDSQVTMMFWYRQQPGQSLTLIATANQGSEATYESGFVIDKFPISRPNLTFSTLTVSNMSPEDSSIYLCSAITGTQGYTFGSGTRLTVV.

In its sample, this clonotype was seen many times. In DNA, the CDR3 is TGTGCCACCAGCAGAACCTTACAGGGGGCGGGGTATGGCTACACCTTC. Translating gives CATSRTLQGAGYGYTF. V gene TRBV15 combines with J gene TRBJ1-2; 9 bases align to TRBD1. The trim removed 2 bases at V and 5 bases at J, leaving 9 bases unmatched. The length of the CDR3 is 16 residues. Germline CDR1 is LNHNV and CDR2 is YYDKDF (reference sequence). The full variable domain, rest sourced from reference TRBV15 and TRBJ1-2, is DAMVIQNPRYQVTQFGKPVTLSCSQTLNHNVMYWYQQKSSQAPKLLFHYYDKDFNNEADTPDNFQSRRPNTSFCFLDIRSPGLGDTAMYLCATSRTLQGAGYGYTFGSGTRLTVV.

This clonotype was seen at least ten times. V gene TRBV14 combines with J gene TRBJ2-3; no definite D call. The ends were cut back, 1 base at V and 4 bases at J, with 3 bases in the middle. This CDR3 region has 12 residues. Germline CDR1 SGHDN, CDR2 FVKESK. The CDR3 sequence: CASSQVPDTQYF. The CDR3 region has the DNA TGTGCCAGCAGCCAAGTGCCAGATACGCAGTATTTT. The complete variable domain, with remaining parts taken from reference TRBV14 and TRBJ2-3, reads EAGVTQFPSHSVIEKGQTVTLRCDPISGHDNLYWYRRVMGKEIKFLLHFVKESKQDESGMPNNRFLAERTGGTYSTLKVQPAELEDSGVYFCASSQVPDTQYFGPGTRLTVL.

This chain uses TRBV27 with TRBJ2-2, with 8 bases that match TRBD1. The CDR3 has 12 residues. The germline gives CDR1 MNHEY, CDR2 SMNVEV (reference sequence). Trimming at V came to 6 bases and at J to 6 bases, leaving 0 bases not matched to a gene. The CDR3 loop is CASRTGAGELFF. In DNA, the CDR3 is TGTGCCAGCAGGACAGGGGCCGGGGAGCTGTTTTTT.

In this sample, this clonotype turned up many times. The rearrangement uses TRBV7-2 and TRBJ2-3, with 9 bases matching TRBD1. CDR1 is SGHTA and CDR2 is FQGNSA in the germline V gene. This CDR3 spans 14 amino acids. V dropped 5 bases and J dropped 6; count of bases not matched to a gene: 6. CDR3 DNA: TGTGCCAGCAGCGCCACAGGGGGCAAGGATACGCAGTATTTT. This translates into CASSATGGKDTQYF.

This clonotype was seen repeatedly, ten times or more. The V and J genes are TRBV20-1 and TRBJ2-7; 10 positions agree with TRBD1. Germline V gives CDR1 DFQATT, CDR2 SNEGSKA (reference sequence). The CDR3 is made up of 13 amino acids. The ends lost 2 bases at V and 5 bases at J; junction bases unmatched: 3. The CDR3 sequence: CSARRDRGNEQYF. The CDR3 nucleotides are TGCAGTGCTAGAAGGGACAGGGGTAACGAGCAGTACTTC.

The rearrangement links TRBV6-2 or TRBV6-3 to TRBJ1-1, with no clear D. CDR3 length: 13 amino acids. The V end lost 6 bases, the J end lost 10 bases, and 18 bases lay between the germline ends. The germline gives CDR1 MNHEY, CDR2 SVGEGT. For the CDR3, the DNA is TGTGCCAGCAGACCAGCGGGCGGTCGGGTAGCTTTCTTT. Translation: CASRPAGGRVAFF.

The V call is TRBV20-1, the J call TRBJ2-1, with D unclear. CDR1 and CDR2 (germline): DFQATT, SNEGSKA (reference sequence). Trimming left V 5 bases short and J 10 bases short, with 15 bases between. The CDR3 runs to 12 residues. CDR3 residues: CSAYAGLREQFF. CDR3 coding DNA: TGCAGTGCTTATGCTGGGCTTCGGGAGCAGTTCTTC.

This clonotype has a count of ten or more. The gene calls are TRBV6-1 and TRBJ2-3; 9 bases align to TRBD2. The germline CDR1 and CDR2 sequences are MNHNS and SASEGT. The V gene end was trimmed by 0 bases and the J gene end by 8 bases; junction bases not matched to a gene: 9. The CDR3 has 16 amino acids. Here the CDR3 reads CASSEAPSGRKGTQYF. The DNA for the CDR3 is TGTGCCAGCAGTGAAGCGCCCAGCGGGAGGAAAGGTACGCAGTATTTT.

This clonotype was seen ten or more times. The CDR3, as DNA: TGTGCCTGGAGGAACAGGGGGGACGAGCAGTACTTC. Residues: CAWRNRGDEQYF. The chain couples TRBV30 to TRBJ2-7, with 8 bases that match TRBD1. Germline V lookup: CDR1 GTSNPN, CDR2 SVGIG (reference sequence). Trimming removed 3 bases from V and 5 bases from J; junction bases left unmatched: 3. CDR3 size: 12 residues.

The sample holds many counts of this clonotype. The chain couples TRBV2 to TRBJ2-7; the D gene is possibly TRBD1 (5 bases). The V and J ends lost 6 bases and 2 bases respectively, with 5 bases between them. The CDR3 totals 11 residues. Germline V gene sequence: CDR1 SNHLY, CDR2 FYNNEI. The CDR3 region is CASRDTYEQYF. The CDR3 DNA reads TGTGCCAGCAGGGACACCTACGAGCAGTACTTC.

This clonotype was observed at least ten times. The chain is built from TRBV27 and TRBJ2-3, with TRBD1 matching 8 bases. Looked up from germline, CDR1 is MNHEY and CDR2 is SMNVEV (reference sequence). V shed 2 bases and J 7 bases; nucleotides not matched to a gene: 14. The CDR3 spans 17 residues. For the CDR3, the DNA is TGTGCCAGCAGTTTACCGAAACCTCCCGGGACAGGTCATACGCAGTATTTT. The encoded protein is CASSLPKPPGTGHTQYF.

This clonotype is categorized as medium-sized. This chain uses TRBV5-1 with TRBJ2-7; 7 bases align to TRBD2. The CDR3 runs 16 residues. CDR1 is SGHRS, CDR2 YFSETQ, per germline. J gave up 6 bases and V 0 bases, and 12 bases lay outside the gene matches. CDR3 in DNA: TGCGCCAGCAGCTTGGTCTCCGGGACTATTGTCCGCGAGCAGTACTTC. This gives the protein CASSLVSGTIVREQYF.

There are a few counts of this clonotype. The chain's CDR3 is CASSVAGGARETQYF. CDR3 coding DNA: TGTGCCAGCAGCGTAGCTGGGGGGGCCCGGGAGACCCAGTACTTC. The chain recombines TRBV9 with TRBJ2-5; TRBD2 is a possible D gene (7 bases). V gave up 0 bases and J gave up 5 bases, with 14 bases separating them. This CDR3 contains 15 residues. Germline assignment: CDR1 SGDLS and CDR2 YYNGEE.

This clonotype was picked up many times. The J gene is TRBJ2-3, the V gene TRBV10-3, with TRBD2 matching over 7 bases. The CDR3 sequence is 15 residues long. The junction had 10 bases not matched to a gene; V was cut back by 8 bases and J by 2 bases. Germline V gives CDR1 ENHRY, CDR2 SYGVKD. CDR3 DNA sequence: TGTGCCATCTCAAACGGGGGGAGGGACACAGATACGCAGTATTTT. This sequence encodes CAISNGGRDTDTQYF.

This clonotype was picked up many times. A read error may account for a junction end that differs from germline. The chain employs TRBV20-1 and TRBJ1-6; a weak D match, TRBD1 (6 bases). CDR3 size: 17 residues. Germline CDR1 and CDR2: DFQATT and SNEGSKA (reference sequence). The CDR3 reads CSARDSKVGSNNSPLHF. The CDR3 nucleotides are TGCAGTGCTAGGGACAGTAAAGTGGGCTCCAATAATTCACCCCTCCACTTT.

The table lists this clonotype with many counts. The chain couples TRBV5-5 to TRBJ2-5; D uncertain. The CDR3 has 12 amino acids. CDR1 SGHKS and CDR2 YYEKEE come from the germline V gene (reference sequence). Between the trimmed V and J ends, which lost 4 bases and 5 bases, there was a span of 9 bases. CDR3 protein: CASSLVLETQYF. The DNA for the CDR3 is TGTGCCAGCAGCCTGGTGCTGGAGACCCAGTACTTC.

This clonotype was observed at least ten times. The genes are TRBV5-4 and TRBJ1-2; D not certain. Trimming stripped 0 bases from V and 8 bases from J, with 14 bases between. CDR1 and CDR2 (germline): SGHNT, YYREEE (reference sequence). The CDR3 has 14 amino acids. The CDR3 spells CASSLAVAAGGYTF. The CDR3 region has the DNA TGTGCCAGCAGCTTGGCCGTGGCAGCCGGCGGCTACACCTTC.

This clonotype was seen ten or more times. The chain has TRBV9 and TRBJ2-5; TRBD2 aligns across 11 bases. The CDR3 consists of 15 residues. After removal of 3 bases from V and 2 bases from J, the junction contained 3 bases not matched to a gene. Germline V lookup: CDR1 SGDLS, CDR2 YYNGEE. The CDR3 nucleotides are TGTGCCAGCAGCGGGGGACTAGCGGCACAAGAGACCCAGTACTTC. This codes for CASSGGLAAQETQYF.

This clonotype has ten or more counts. This chain uses TRBV19 with TRBJ2-1; D not resolved. This CDR3 has 17 residues. V lost 1 base and J lost 0, with 13 bases in between. Germline CDR1 LNHDA, CDR2 SQIVND (reference sequence). The CDR3 is CASSIVLGSSSYNEQFF. For the CDR3, the DNA is TGTGCCAGTAGTATAGTGCTGGGCTCTAGCTCCTACAATGAGCAGTTCTTC.

This clonotype was seen at least ten times. V and J are TRBV20-1 and TRBJ2-3, with TRBD2 as a possible D gene (5 bases). Germline V lookup: CDR1 DFQATT, CDR2 SNEGSKA (reference sequence). V lost 6 bases and J lost 2, with 9 bases in between. CDR3 length: 12 residues. CDR3: CSARVLTDTQYF. Here the CDR3 DNA reads TGCAGTGCGCGGGTCCTCACAGATACGCAGTATTTT.